Listed below are T cell receptor beta chains from one sample, sequenced in a study of neurological immune-mediated disorders. Each CDR3 protein gets one entry after TCRdb re-called the 5' RACE reads with MiXCR. The repertoire consists of approximately 80,000 distinct CDR3 sequences, with more than 5% occurring once and the leading ten covering 6.5% to 9%. Source material: PBMCs. These receptors came from an older woman with multiple sclerosis. CDR3s include the opening cysteine and the closing phenylalanine or tryptophan. The D gene is left open where the match is weak. Each size is once, few or many counts, or a class when the clone is expanded.

size	D	V	J	CDR3	DNA
many	NA	TRBV20-1	TRBJ1-5	CSARPGGAYNQPQHF	TGCAGTGCTAGGCCGGGGGGGGCCTACAATCAGCCCCAGCATTTT
many	NA	TRBV20-1	TRBJ2-7	CSARALSLGVEQYF	TGCAGTGCTAGAGCCCTTTCATTGGGGGTCGAGCAGTACTTC
many	TRBD2	TRBV7-6	TRBJ2-5	CASSRNSGGAGETQYF	TGTGCCAGCAGCCGGAATAGCGGGGGGGCCGGGGAGACCCAGTACTTC
many	NA	TRBV5-4	TRBJ1-1	CASSTDENTEAFF	TGTGCCAGCAGCACGGACGAGAACACTGAAGCTTTCTTT
many	NA	TRBV9	TRBJ1-2	CASSEGRANYGYTF	TGTGCCAGCAGCGAGGGGCGAGCAAACTATGGCTACACCTTC
many	NA	TRBV6-1	TRBJ2-2	CASSEAWASRELFF	TGTGCCAGCAGTGAAGCGTGGGCGAGCAGGGAGCTGTTTTTT
many	NA	TRBV5-1	TRBJ2-4	CASSPGTDWDIQYF	TGCGCCAGCAGCCCCGGGACCGATTGGGACATTCAGTACTTC
many	TRBD1	TRBV9	TRBJ1-1	CASSVVGGQAPAFF	TGTGCCAGCAGCGTAGTAGGGGGACAGGCACCAGCTTTCTTT
many	NA	TRBV18	TRBJ1-5	CASSPLENQPQHF	TGTGCCAGCTCACCCCTGGAAAATCAGCCCCAGCATTTT
few	NA	TRBV5-1	TRBJ2-5	CATSPQGGWKTQYF	TGCGCCACCTCCCCCCAGGGAGGTTGGAAGACCCAGTACTTC
many	NA	TRBV29-1	TRBJ2-2	CSGRSSGEFTGELFF	TGCAGCGGGCGATCTTCAGGGGAGTTCACCGGGGAGCTGTTTTTT
many	NA	TRBV4-1	TRBJ2-7	CASSQISAEQYF	TGCGCCAGCAGCCAAATTAGCGCCGAGCAGTACTTC
few	NA	TRBV20-1	TRBJ2-2	CSARAAGAKGGELFF	TGCAGTGCTAGGGCCGCGGGGGCCAAGGGCGGGGAGCTGTTTTTT
few	NA	TRBV10-3	TRBJ2-3	CAISGGGSTDTQYF	TGTGCCATCAGTGGGGGGGGCAGCACAGATACGCAGTATTTT
many	NA	TRBV5-1	TRBJ1-2	CASSDVGGVEDGYTF	TGCGCCAGCAGCGACGTTGGGGGAGTTGAGGATGGCTACACCTTC
many	TRBD1	TRBV3-1	TRBJ1-1	CASSQDPPGQGYLGDTEAFF	TGTGCCAGCAGCCAAGATCCCCCGGGACAGGGGTATCTAGGAGACACTGAAGCTTTCTTT
many	NA	TRBV5-1	TRBJ2-3	CASSVDTDTQYF	TGCGCCAGCAGCGTTGACACAGATACGCAGTATTTT